This T cell receptor (beta chain) came from a study of blood T cell repertoires in COVID-19. Study-level information: From the United States, Italy and Spain came samples of acute and convalescent COVID-19. Sources were T cells, B-cell-depleted T cells, or PBMCs; the material itself was cDNA or gDNA.

Clones were read by immunoSEQ multiplex PCR, and TCRdb kept only the in-frame ones, dropping some. This sample has 200,000 to 300,000 clones, with 86% found just once. On this clone itself: Other DNA sequences in this specimen translate into the identical CDR3.

This clonotype was sampled from an elderly woman with COVID-19, enrolled during active disease. Sequencing input: peripheral blood.

Here the CDR3 reads CASSQAGYTEAFF. The CDR3 DNA is TGTGCCAGCAGCCAAGCGGGGTACACTGAAGCTTTCTTT. The chain carries TRBV3-1 (or the pseudogene TRBV3-2) and TRBJ1-1, with no clear D. Germline V gene lookup returns CDR1 LGHDT and CDR2 YNNKEL (reference sequence). The V and J ends lost 1 base and 3 bases respectively, with 6 bases between them. The CDR3 loop spans 13 amino acids.